The next 18 T cell receptor beta chains were all read from a single sample in a study of shared clonotypes between healthy human individuals. Naive CD8 populations comprised CD45RO-negative cells positively selected for CCR7, excluding terminally differentiated effector memory CD45RA+ cells. Assay used: immunoSEQ multiplex PCR; TCRdb lists only in-frame clones, some missing. The sample includes more than 2 million clones, 80% to 95% seen only once; the top ten take around 1.7%. The sequenced sample was naive CD8+ T cells from PBMCs. The receptor set was obtained from a man younger than 35 in good health. Some clones in this sample may be carry-over from other donors' samples.

V gene TRBV29-1 combines with J gene TRBJ1-2; D possibly corresponds to TRBD1 (6 bases). The CDR3 has 15 residues. Trimming stripped 6 bases from V and 4 bases from J, with 21 bases between. CDR1 is SQVTM, CDR2 ANQGSEA, per germline. CDR3 DNA sequence: TGCAGCGTCAAGGGGGGGCTCCCCCCACTCTATGGCTACACCTTC. Its translation: CSVKGGLPPLYGYTF.

Turning to this clone: One junction end disagrees with the germline gene, perhaps due to a read error. The chain employs TRBV28 and TRBJ2-1; no definite D call. Germline V gives CDR1 MDHEN, CDR2 SYDVKM. The CDR3 is 13 residues long. CDR3 amino acids: CASSLSSNNEQFF. CDR3 DNA: TGTGCCAGCAGTTTGTCCTCCAACAATGAGCAGTTCTTC.

The chain uses TRBV13 and TRBJ2-1, with 11 bases matching TRBD2. Germline loops: CDR1 PRHDT, CDR2 FYEKMQ (reference sequence). The V gene end was trimmed by 3 bases and the J gene end by 10 bases; junction bases not matched to a gene: 8. This CDR3 spans 15 amino acids. CDR3 sequence: CASSLSTGLADEQFF. The CDR3 nucleotides are TGTGCCAGCAGCTTGAGCACGGGACTAGCGGACGAGCAGTTCTTC.

V is TRBV30 and J is TRBJ2-3; D uncertain. CDR3 size: 14 residues. Trimming removed 1 base at V and 5 bases at J, with 13 bases between. Per germline, CDR1 GTSNPN and CDR2 SVGIG (reference sequence). The CDR3 loop is CAWSGPSRGDTQYF. The CDR3 nucleotides read TGTGCCTGGAGTGGACCCTCAAGAGGAGATACGCAGTATTTT.

With regard to this clone: A far larger clone is one base from this, pointing to a likely read error. The chain recombines TRBV9 with TRBJ2-7; D is perhaps TRBD1 (6 bases). This CDR3 is 15 amino acids long. Germline CDR1 reads SGDLS; CDR2 reads YYNGEE. V shed 3 bases and J shed 3 bases, with 16 bases lying between them. CDR3 nucleotides: TGTGCCAGCAGCGCGGAACAGGGACCCGTCTACGAGCAGTACTTC. Protein: CASSAEQGPVYEQYF. Full variable domain (remainder filled in from reference TRBV9 and TRBJ2-7): DSGVTQTPKHLITATGQRVTLRCSPRSGDLSVYWYQQSLDQGLQFLIQYYNGEERAKGNILERFSAQQFPDLHSELNLSSLELGDSALYFCASSAEQGPVYEQYFGPGTRLTVT.

In this sample, this clone turned up once. The chain has TRBV5-1 and TRBJ2-2; TRBD2 aligns across 8 bases. CDR1 is SGHRS and CDR2 is YFSETQ in the germline V gene. The V segment lost 2 bases and the J segment 3 bases; nucleotides outside the gene matches: 3. This CDR3 is built from 15 residues. CDR3 in amino acids: CASSFSGRDTGELFF. CDR3 nucleotide sequence: TGCGCCAGCAGCTTCAGCGGGAGAGACACCGGGGAGCTGTTTTTT.

This chain uses TRBV19 with TRBJ2-2; tentative D call: TRBD2 (5 bases). V was shortened by 0 bases and J by 5 bases, with 16 bases between the two germline ends. Germline V CDR1 and CDR2: LNHDA, SQIVND (reference sequence). This CDR3 is built from 17 residues. The CDR3 DNA follows: TGTGCCAGTAGTATAGATTTTTATGATACGGGAACCGGGGAGCTGTTTTTT. It codes for CASSIDFYDTGTGELFF.

This sequence joins TRBV7-9 and TRBJ2-2; the D is unclear. V lost 3 bases, J lost 0 bases, and 8 bases lay in between. CDR1 and CDR2 (germline): SEHNR, FQNEAQ (reference sequence). CDR3 length: 15 residues. The CDR3 DNA reads as TGTGCCAGCAGCTTCCCGCTAGCGAACACCGGGGAGCTGTTTTTT. Amino acids: CASSFPLANTGELFF.

The V and J genes are TRBV6-1 and TRBJ2-2, with TRBD1 identical over 8 bases. V lost 5 bases, J lost 5 bases, and 4 bases stayed unmatched. Per the germline V gene, CDR1 is MNHNS and CDR2 is SASEGT. This CDR3 is built from 14 residues. CDR3 region: CASSLDRVTGELFF. The CDR3, as DNA: TGTGCCAGCAGTCTGGACAGGGTTACCGGGGAGCTGTTTTTT.

This clone has more than one count but fewer than ten. Within the sample, other DNA sequences also encode this same CDR3. The rearrangement uses TRBV30 and TRBJ1-1; D gene ambiguous. The germline V gene encodes CDR1 GTSNPN and CDR2 SVGIG (reference sequence). The CDR3 contains 11 residues. V was cut by 3 bases and J by 2 bases, with 4 bases left in between. Here the CDR3 DNA reads TGTGCCTGGAGACGAAACACTGAAGCTTTCTTT. The encoded protein is CAWRRNTEAFF.

This sequence joins TRBV19 and TRBJ2-7; D is ambiguous. The ends were cut back, 5 bases at V and 2 bases at J, with 13 bases in the middle. Germline assignment: CDR1 LNHDA and CDR2 SQIVND (reference sequence). CDR3 length equals 14 residues. CDR3 DNA sequence: TGTGCCAGTAGTTCCTCGGTAGGACCCTACGAGCAGTACTTC. As protein: CASSSSVGPYEQYF.

The chain combines TRBV28 with TRBJ1-5; D is perhaps TRBD1 (6 bases). Trimming took 5 bases from V and 7 from J, leaving 18 bases between them. Germline V gene data show CDR1 as MDHEN and CDR2 as SYDVKM. This CDR3 spans 15 amino acids. The CDR3 DNA sequence: TGTGCCAGCAGTCCCTACGGTGAGAGGGGGCAGCCCCAGCATTTT. Translation gives CASSPYGERGQPQHF.

The chain has TRBV11-2 and TRBJ2-7; D is uncertain. The germline V and J ends were trimmed by 5 bases and 0 bases, with 17 bases remaining between them. Germline values: CDR1 SGHAT, CDR2 FQNNGV. The CDR3 sequence is 16 residues long. The CDR3 region is CASSHLGTSSSYEQYF. The CDR3 nucleotides are TGTGCCAGCAGCCACCTGGGCACATCGAGCTCCTACGAGCAGTACTTC.

This chain joins TRBV19 and TRBJ1-1, with D tentatively TRBD1 (6 bases). The germline V and J ends were trimmed by 3 bases and 4 bases, with 9 bases remaining between them. CDR3 length equals 13 residues. CDR1 and CDR2 (germline): LNHDA, SQIVND (reference sequence). CDR3 protein: CASSIQGSTEAFF. The CDR3 bases are TGTGCCAGTAGTATTCAGGGGAGCACTGAAGCTTTCTTT.

V is TRBV28 and J is TRBJ2-5, with a possible D match to TRBD2 (6 bases). This CDR3 has 14 residues. Germline CDR1 MDHEN, CDR2 SYDVKM. Trimming left V 4 bases short and J 4 bases short, with 13 bases between. This CDR3 is CASSSRDWPETQYF. For the CDR3, the DNA is TGTGCCAGCAGTTCCCGGGACTGGCCAGAGACCCAGTACTTC. The full variable domain, completed using reference TRBV28 and TRBJ2-5, is DVKVTQSSRYLVKRTGEKVFLECVQDMDHENMFWYRQDPGLGLRLIYFSYDVKMKEKGDIPEGYSVSREKKERFSLILESASTNQTSMYLCASSSRDWPETQYFGPGTRLLVL.

The chain is built from TRBV7-9 and TRBJ1-5, with 8 bases identical to TRBD1. This CDR3 has 17 residues. Trimming took 4 bases from V and 7 from J; bases not matched to a gene: 15. CDR1 is SEHNR and CDR2 is FQNEAQ in the germline V gene (reference sequence). CDR3 residues: CASSWAGTGEAGQPQHF. Written as DNA, the CDR3 is TGTGCCAGCAGCTGGGCCGGGACAGGAGAAGCAGGGCAGCCCCAGCATTTT.

V is TRBV14 and J is TRBJ2-7, with D tentatively TRBD1 or TRBD2 (5 bases each). The ends were cut back, 2 bases at V and 3 bases at J, with 11 bases in the middle. The CDR3 has 14 residues. The germline CDR1 and CDR2 sequences are SGHDN and FVKESK. CDR3 nucleotide sequence: TGTGCCAGCAGCCAACGGGGCAGCAACTACGAGCAGTACTTC. Amino acid sequence: CASSQRGSNYEQYF.

This clone was counted many times. J is TRBJ2-7 and V is TRBV7-2; TRBD2 aligns across 12 bases. Germline V CDR1 and CDR2: SGHTA, FQGNSA. The CDR3 extends over 15 amino acids. Losses at the gene ends were 3 bases for V and 3 bases for J; bases not matched to a gene: 3. CDR3 DNA sequence: TGTGCCAGCAGCTTTCTAGCGGGAGGGGGCTACGAGCAGTACTTC. Protein: CASSFLAGGGYEQYF.